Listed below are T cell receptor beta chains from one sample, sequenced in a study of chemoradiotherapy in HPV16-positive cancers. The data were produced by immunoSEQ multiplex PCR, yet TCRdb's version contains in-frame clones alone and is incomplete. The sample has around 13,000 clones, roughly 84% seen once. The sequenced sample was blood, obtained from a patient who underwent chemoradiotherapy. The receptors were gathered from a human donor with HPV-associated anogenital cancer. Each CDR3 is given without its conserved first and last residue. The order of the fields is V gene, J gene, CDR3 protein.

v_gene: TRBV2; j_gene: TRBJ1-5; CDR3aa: ASNPGGVQPQH
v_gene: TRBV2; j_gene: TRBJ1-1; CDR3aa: ASGHTGAF
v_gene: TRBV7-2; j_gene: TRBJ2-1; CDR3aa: ASSPPGRPYNEQF
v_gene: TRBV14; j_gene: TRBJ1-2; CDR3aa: ASSQEGISGYT
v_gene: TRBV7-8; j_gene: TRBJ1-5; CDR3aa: ASSLPRRLGSNQPQH
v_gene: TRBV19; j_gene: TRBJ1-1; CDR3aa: ASSIDPHRQMNTEAF
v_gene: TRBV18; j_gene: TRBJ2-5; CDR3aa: ASSPREFQETQY
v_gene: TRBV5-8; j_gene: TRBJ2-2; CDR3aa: ASRGGRELF
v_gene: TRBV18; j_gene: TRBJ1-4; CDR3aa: ASSPDLGSGEKLF
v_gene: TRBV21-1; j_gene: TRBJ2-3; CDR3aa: ASSKVEKYEGLAGGTDTQY
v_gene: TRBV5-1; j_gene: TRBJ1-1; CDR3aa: ASSTLTGTNTEAF
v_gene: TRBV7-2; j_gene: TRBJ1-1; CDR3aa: ASSSPWGQVNTEAF
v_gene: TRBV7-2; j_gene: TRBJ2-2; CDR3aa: ASSPGGRRTGELF
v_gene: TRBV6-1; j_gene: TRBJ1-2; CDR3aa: ASSGTGVGGYT
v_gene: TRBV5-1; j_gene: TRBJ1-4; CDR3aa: ASSLAEGRNEKLF
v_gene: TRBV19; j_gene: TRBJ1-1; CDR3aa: ASSKGYTEAF
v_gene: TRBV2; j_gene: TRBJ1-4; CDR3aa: ASRAGTAASEKLF
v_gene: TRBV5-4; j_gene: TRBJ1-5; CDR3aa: ASSQSGVNQPQH
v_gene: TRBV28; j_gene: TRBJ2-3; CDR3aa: ASSYIRGQDTQY
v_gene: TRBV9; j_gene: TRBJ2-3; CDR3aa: ASSVVGSTDTQY
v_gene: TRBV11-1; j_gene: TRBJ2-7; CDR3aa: ASNQGYHEQY
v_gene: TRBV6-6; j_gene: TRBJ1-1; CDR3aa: ASSYTDRNTEAF
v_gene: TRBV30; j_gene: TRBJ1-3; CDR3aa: AWSMGQGEGTIY
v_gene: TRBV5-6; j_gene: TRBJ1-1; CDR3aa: ASSLPGLTGAF
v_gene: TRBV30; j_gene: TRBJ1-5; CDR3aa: AWSPGTGGNQPQH
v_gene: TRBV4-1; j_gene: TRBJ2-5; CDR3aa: ASSQMPSDGTQY
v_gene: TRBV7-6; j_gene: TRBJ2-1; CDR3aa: ASSLAYSSDEQF
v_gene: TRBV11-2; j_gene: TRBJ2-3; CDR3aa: ASSLIVQRGSTDTQY
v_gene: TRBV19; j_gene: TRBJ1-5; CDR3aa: ASSVSDRGTLYSNQPQH
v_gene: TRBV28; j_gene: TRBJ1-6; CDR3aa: ASSSQRQGYNSPLH
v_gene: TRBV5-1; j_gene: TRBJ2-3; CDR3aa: ASSLGPGLATGDTQY
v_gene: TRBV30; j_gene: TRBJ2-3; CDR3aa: AYTPGTGGTTDTQY
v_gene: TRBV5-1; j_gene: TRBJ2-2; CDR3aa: ASSSRVGGGQELF
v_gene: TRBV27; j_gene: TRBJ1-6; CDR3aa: ATQIAAHSPLH
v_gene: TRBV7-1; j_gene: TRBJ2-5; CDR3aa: ASSVRPETQY
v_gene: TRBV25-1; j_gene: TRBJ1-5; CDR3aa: ASSEGTGANQPQH
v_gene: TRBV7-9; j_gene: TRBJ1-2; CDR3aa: ASSEDRQGIYGYT
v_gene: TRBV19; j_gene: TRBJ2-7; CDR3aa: ASSRKSQSHEQY
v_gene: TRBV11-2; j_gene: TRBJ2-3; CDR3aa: ASSLVGGSTDTQY
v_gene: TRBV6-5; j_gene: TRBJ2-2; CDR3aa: ASSYTSGGGTGELF
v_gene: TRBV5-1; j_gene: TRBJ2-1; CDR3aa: ASGLAGANEQF
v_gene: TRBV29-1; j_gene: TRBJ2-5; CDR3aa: SVVPGQVGETQY
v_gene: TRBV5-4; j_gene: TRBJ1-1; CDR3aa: ASSSRDRGRLGTEAF
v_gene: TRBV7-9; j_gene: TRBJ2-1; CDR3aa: ASSLWASGGGEQF
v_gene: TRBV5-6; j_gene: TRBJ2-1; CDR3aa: ASSWGQGRYNEQF
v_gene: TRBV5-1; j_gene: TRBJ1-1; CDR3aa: ASSDGGQMNTEAF
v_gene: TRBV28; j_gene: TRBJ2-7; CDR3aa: ASSSSGTGMNEQY
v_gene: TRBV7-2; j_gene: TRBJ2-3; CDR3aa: ASSFPPGGGDTQY
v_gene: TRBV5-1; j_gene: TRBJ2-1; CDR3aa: ASSPSGQGGHNEQF
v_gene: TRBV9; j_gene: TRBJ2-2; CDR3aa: ASSVEGVSGGELF
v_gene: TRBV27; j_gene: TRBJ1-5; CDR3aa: ASSLYGQLDQPQH
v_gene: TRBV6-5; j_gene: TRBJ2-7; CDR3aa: ASSPQGIYEQY
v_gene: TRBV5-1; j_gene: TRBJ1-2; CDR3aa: ASSPSLVGTIYGYT
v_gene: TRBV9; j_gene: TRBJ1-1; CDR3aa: ASSALQGTRGTEAF
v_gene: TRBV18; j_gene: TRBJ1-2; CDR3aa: ASSPEAGANGYT